The clone carrying this T cell receptor (beta chain) was counted only a few times. Its antigen is unidentified. It was by quantitative 5'-RACE with molecular barcodes that TCR beta libraries were made. TCRdb re-derived calls from the 5' RACE reads in MiXCR, one entry per CDR3 protein. Here the sample spans about 700,000 distinct CDR3 sequences, roughly 19% being singletons. This record belongs to a study of CD8 T cells in ankylosing spondylitis. Study-level findings and limits: Disease-linked clones reportedly concentrated significantly in matched ankylosing spondylitis synovial fluid. Past studies reported some motif variants in reactive arthritis synovial fluid and blood. Ankylosing spondylitis blood seemed to carry a telltale TCR beta motif made of several highly homologous variants.

The CDR3 loop spans 15 amino acids. Germline loops: CDR1 DFQATT, CDR2 SNEGSKA (reference sequence). Between the trimmed V and J ends, which lost 5 bases and 3 bases, there was a span of 19 bases. The receptor was derived from a male donor with ankylosing spondylitis. This chain links TRBV20-1 with TRBJ2-5; perhaps TRBD2 as D (6 bases). The sample was blood, either unsorted or a sorted T cell fraction (not recorded which). In DNA form, the CDR3 reads TGCAGTGCTGTGGATCCCGGGGGTGGGAAAGAGACCCAGTACTTC. Translation gives CSAVDPGGGKETQYF.